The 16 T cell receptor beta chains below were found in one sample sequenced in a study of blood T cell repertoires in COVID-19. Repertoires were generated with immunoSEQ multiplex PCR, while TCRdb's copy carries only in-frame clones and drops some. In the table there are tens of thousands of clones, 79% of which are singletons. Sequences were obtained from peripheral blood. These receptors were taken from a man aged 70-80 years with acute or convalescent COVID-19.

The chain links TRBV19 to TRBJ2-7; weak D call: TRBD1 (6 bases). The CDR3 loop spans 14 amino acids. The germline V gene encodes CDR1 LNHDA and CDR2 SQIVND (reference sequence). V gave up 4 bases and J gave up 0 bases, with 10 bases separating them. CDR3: CASSTMDSSYEQYF. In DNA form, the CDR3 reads TGTGCCAGTAGTACCATGGACAGCTCCTACGAGCAGTACTTC.

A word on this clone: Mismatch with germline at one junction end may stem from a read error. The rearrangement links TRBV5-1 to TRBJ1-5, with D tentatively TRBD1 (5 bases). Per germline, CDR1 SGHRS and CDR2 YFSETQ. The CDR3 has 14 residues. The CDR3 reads CARSLGGVNQPQHF. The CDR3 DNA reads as TGCGCCCGCAGCTTGGGGGGGGTTAATCAGCCCCAGCATTTT.

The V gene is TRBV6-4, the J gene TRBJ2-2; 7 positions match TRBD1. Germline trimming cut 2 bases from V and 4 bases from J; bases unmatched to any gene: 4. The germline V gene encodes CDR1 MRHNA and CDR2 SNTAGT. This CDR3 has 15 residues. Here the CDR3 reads CASSDPDRVTGELFF. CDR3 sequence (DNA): TGTGCCAGCAGTGACCCCGACAGGGTCACCGGGGAGCTGTTTTTT.

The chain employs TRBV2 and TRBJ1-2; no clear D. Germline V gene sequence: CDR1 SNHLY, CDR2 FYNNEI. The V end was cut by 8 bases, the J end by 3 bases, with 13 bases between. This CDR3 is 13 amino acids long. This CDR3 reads CASAGDIDYGYTF. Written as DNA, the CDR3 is TGTGCCAGCGCGGGAGACATCGACTATGGCTACACCTTC.

CDR3 coding DNA: TGTGCCACCAGCAGAGACAGGCCCGCGTCTGAAAAACTGTTTTTT. This sequence encodes CATSRDRPASEKLFF. The V call is TRBV15, the J call TRBJ1-4; D is undetermined. V shed 0 bases and J shed 7 bases, with 12 bases lying between them. The CDR3 is 15 residues long. Germline lookup yields CDR1 LNHNV and CDR2 YYDKDF (reference sequence).

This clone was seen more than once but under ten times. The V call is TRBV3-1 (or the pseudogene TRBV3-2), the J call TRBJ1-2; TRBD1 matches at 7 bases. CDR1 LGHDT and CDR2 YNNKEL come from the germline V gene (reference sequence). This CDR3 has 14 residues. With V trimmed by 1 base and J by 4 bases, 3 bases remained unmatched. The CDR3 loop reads CASSQGSGGYGYTF. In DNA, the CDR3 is TGTGCCAGCAGCCAAGGCTCAGGGGGCTATGGCTACACCTTC.

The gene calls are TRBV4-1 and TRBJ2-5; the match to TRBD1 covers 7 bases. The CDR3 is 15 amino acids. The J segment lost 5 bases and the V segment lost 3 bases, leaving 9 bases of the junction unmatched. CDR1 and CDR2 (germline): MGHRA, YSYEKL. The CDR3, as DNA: TGCGCCAGCAGCCACCAACTGGGGACAGTGGAGACCCAGTACTTC. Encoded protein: CASSHQLGTVETQYF.

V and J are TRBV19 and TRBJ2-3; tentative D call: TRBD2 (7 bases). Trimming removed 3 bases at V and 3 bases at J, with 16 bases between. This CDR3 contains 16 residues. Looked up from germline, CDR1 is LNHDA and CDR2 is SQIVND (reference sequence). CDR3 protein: CASSIGSGGPTDTQYF. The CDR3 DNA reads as TGTGCCAGTAGTATCGGTTCGGGGGGCCCTACAGATACGCAGTATTTT.

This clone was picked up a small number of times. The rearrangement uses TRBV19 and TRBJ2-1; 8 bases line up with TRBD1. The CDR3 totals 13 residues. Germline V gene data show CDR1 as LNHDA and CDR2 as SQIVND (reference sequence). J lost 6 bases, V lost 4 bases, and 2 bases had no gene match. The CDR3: CASSTDRANEQFF. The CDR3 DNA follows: TGTGCCAGTAGTACGGACAGGGCCAATGAGCAGTTCTTC.

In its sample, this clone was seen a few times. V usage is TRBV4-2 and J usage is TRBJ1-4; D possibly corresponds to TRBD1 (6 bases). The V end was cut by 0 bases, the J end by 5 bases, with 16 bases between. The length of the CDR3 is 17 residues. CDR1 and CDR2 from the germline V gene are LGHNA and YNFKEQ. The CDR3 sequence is CASSQDVGGRVNEKLFF. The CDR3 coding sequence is TGTGCCAGCAGCCAAGATGTGGGGGGGCGCGTAAATGAAAAACTGTTTTTT.

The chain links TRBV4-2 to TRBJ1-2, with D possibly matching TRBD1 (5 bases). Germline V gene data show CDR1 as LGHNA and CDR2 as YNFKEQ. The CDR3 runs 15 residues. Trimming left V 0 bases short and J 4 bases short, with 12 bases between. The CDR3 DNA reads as TGTGCCAGCAGCCAAGACCCCCAGGGTGCCTATGGCTACACCTTC. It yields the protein CASSQDPQGAYGYTF.

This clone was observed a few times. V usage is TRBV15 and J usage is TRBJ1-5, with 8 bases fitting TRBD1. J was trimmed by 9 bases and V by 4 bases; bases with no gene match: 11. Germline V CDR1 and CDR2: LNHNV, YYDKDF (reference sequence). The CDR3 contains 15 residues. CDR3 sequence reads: CATSTSGQGGWPQHF. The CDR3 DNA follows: TGTGCCACCAGCACCTCAGGACAGGGTGGTTGGCCCCAGCATTTT.

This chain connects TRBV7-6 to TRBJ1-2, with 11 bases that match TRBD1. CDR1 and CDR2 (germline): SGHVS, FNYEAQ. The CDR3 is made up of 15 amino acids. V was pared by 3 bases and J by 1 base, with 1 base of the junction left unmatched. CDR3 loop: CASSFGTGGNYGYTF. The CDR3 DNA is TGTGCCAGCAGCTTTGGGACAGGGGGTAACTATGGCTACACCTTC.

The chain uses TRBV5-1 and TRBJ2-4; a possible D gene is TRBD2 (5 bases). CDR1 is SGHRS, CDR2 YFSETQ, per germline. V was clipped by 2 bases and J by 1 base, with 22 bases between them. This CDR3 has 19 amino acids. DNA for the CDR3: TGCGCCAGCAGCTTAACGGCCGGGGTGGGGATTCTTGCCAAAAACATTCAGTACTTC. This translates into CASSLTAGVGILAKNIQYF.

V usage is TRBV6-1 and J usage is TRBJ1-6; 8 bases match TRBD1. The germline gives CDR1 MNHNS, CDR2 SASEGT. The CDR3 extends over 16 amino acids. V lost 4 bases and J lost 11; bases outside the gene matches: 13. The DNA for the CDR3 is TGTGCCAGCAGTGGGGACAGGCGGGTAAAGGGGGCACCCCTCCACTTT. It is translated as CASSGDRRVKGAPLHF.

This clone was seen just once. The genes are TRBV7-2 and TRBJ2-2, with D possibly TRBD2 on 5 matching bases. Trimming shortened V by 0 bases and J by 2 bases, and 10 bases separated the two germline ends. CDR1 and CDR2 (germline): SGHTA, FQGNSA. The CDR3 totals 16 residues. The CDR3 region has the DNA TGTGCCAGCAGCTTAGCGGGCGGGTCAAACACCGGGGAGCTGTTTTTT. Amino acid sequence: CASSLAGGSNTGELFF.